These 24 T cell receptor beta chains share one sample of origin, sequenced in a study of blood T cell repertoires in COVID-19. Clones were sequenced by immunoSEQ multiplex PCR, and TCRdb holds only the in-frame ones, with some missing. Of around 68,000 clones listed, approximately 80% are singletons. Sequenced material: peripheral blood. The receptors shown here come from a woman between 45 and 65 years old with acute or convalescent COVID-19.

The CDR3 spells CASSAQGPMNTEAFF. DNA of the CDR3: TGTGCCAGCAGTGCACAGGGACCTATGAACACTGAAGCTTTCTTT. The gene calls are TRBV2 and TRBJ1-1; tentatively, D is TRBD1 (6 bases). V lost 4 bases to trimming and J lost 0 bases, with 12 bases between them. The V gene's germline CDR1 is SNHLY and CDR2 FYNNEI. The length of the CDR3 is 15 residues.

This clone was found once. One end of the junction is discordant with germline, which a read error may explain. The rearrangement links TRBV20-1 to TRBJ2-5; D is undetermined. Germline CDR1 is DFQATT and CDR2 is SNEGSKA (reference sequence). CDR3 length: 9 residues. CDR3 loop: CSARDLADF. In DNA form, the CDR3 reads TGCAGTGCTAGAGATCTGGCAGACTTC.

The chain links TRBV9 to TRBJ2-1, with D maybe TRBD2 (6 bases). Trimming shortened V by 4 bases and J by 3 bases, and 14 bases separated the two germline ends. Germline V gene data show CDR1 as SGDLS and CDR2 as YYNGEE. CDR3 length: 15 amino acids. The CDR3 sequence: CASSLGGADYNEQFF. Here the CDR3 DNA reads TGTGCCAGCAGCCTGGGGGGAGCGGACTACAATGAGCAGTTCTTC.

This clone was detected many times. This chain joins TRBV7-9 and TRBJ1-2, with 8 bases identical to TRBD1. Unmatched junction bases numbered 7, after V lost 5 bases and J lost 8 bases. Germline V gives CDR1 SEHNR, CDR2 FQNEAQ (reference sequence). The CDR3 has 13 residues. The CDR3 loop is CASSPTDRGGYTF. The CDR3 DNA follows: TGTGCCAGCAGCCCAACCGACAGGGGAGGCTACACCTTC.

In its sample, this clone was seen once. The rearrangement joins TRBV7-2 to TRBJ2-7; possibly TRBD1 for D (5 bases). V lost 3 bases and J lost 2, with 14 bases in between. From germline, CDR1 is SGHTA and CDR2 FQGNSA. The CDR3 has 15 amino acids. Written as DNA, the CDR3 is TGTGCCAGCAGCTTCTTAGGGGCCTCCACCTACGAGCAGTACTTC. Encoded protein: CASSFLGASTYEQYF.

The rearrangement links TRBV25-1 to TRBJ1-6; tentative D call: TRBD1 (5 bases). Per the germline V gene, CDR1 is MGHDK and CDR2 is SYGVNS. V was cut by 6 bases and J by 10 bases, with 13 bases left in between. This CDR3 is 13 amino acids long. The CDR3 bases are TGTGCCAGCAGCCGGGGGGAGGTGTCACCCCTCCACTTT. It encodes CASSRGEVSPLHF.

The gene calls are TRBV2 and TRBJ2-7; D possibly corresponds to TRBD2 (6 bases). The CDR3 spans 14 residues. Germline assignment: CDR1 SNHLY and CDR2 FYNNEI. Trimming removed 7 bases at V and 2 bases at J, with 15 bases between. The CDR3 DNA is TGTGCCAGCACGCCGCCGGGACTGACCTACGAGCAGTACTTC. Translated: CASTPPGLTYEQYF.

The rearrangement joins TRBV7-3 to TRBJ2-1; 9 bases fit TRBD2. The CDR3 is 14 residues long. CDR1 SGHTA and CDR2 FQGTGA come from the germline V gene. The junction had 4 bases not matched to a gene; V was cut back by 4 bases and J by 6 bases. The DNA of the CDR3 is TGTGCCAGCAGCTCCGGGACTAGCATCAATGAGCAGTTCTTC. This codes for CASSSGTSINEQFF.

The J gene is TRBJ2-1, the V gene TRBV7-2, with unresolved D. The V end lost 1 base, the J end lost 3 bases, and 7 bases lay between the germline ends. Germline V gene data show CDR1 as SGHTA and CDR2 as FQGNSA. There are 14 residues in the CDR3. The CDR3 region has the DNA TGTGCCAGCAGCTTAGTTGCTAGCTACAATGAGCAGTTCTTC. Residues: CASSLVASYNEQFF.

This chain uses TRBV7-8 with TRBJ2-7; D is unresolved. The CDR3 runs 10 residues. Germline V lookup: CDR1 SGHVS, CDR2 FQNEAQ. With 10 bases removed from V and 7 bases from J, the gap between germline ends came to 11 bases. CDR3: CATLAEEQYF. CDR3 DNA: TGTGCCACCCTCGCGGAGGAGCAGTACTTC.

The chain links TRBV5-1 to TRBJ2-3, with 8 nucleotides matching TRBD2. The CDR3 is 16 residues long. Germline CDR1 reads SGHRS; CDR2 reads YFSETQ. V trimming: 4 bases; J trimming: 0 bases; junction bases outside the gene matches: 7. CDR3 bases: TGCGCCAGCAGCGTGAGAACTAGCGGTAGCACAGATACGCAGTATTTT. Encoded protein: CASSVRTSGSTDTQYF.

CDR3 nucleotides: TGTGCCTGGAGACCGTGGCCGAACACCGGGGAGCTGTTTTTT. Its protein product is CAWRPWPNTGELFF. V gene TRBV30 combines with J gene TRBJ2-2, with D unclear. In germline, CDR1 is GTSNPN, CDR2 SVGIG (reference sequence). This CDR3 comprises 14 residues. The germline V and J ends were trimmed by 3 bases and 0 bases, with 8 bases remaining between them.

The chain couples TRBV5-1 to TRBJ2-1, with 8 bases matching TRBD2. V gave up 4 bases and J gave up 9 bases; unmatched junction bases: 15. CDR1 and CDR2 from the germline V gene are SGHRS and YFSETQ. CDR3 length: 16 residues. The CDR3 loop is CASSAKDGLAHSEQFF. In DNA, the CDR3 is TGCGCCAGCAGCGCCAAAGACGGACTAGCCCACAGTGAGCAGTTCTTC.

This clone was counted once. This rearrangement joins TRBV11-2 to TRBJ1-1; TRBD1 is a possible D gene (6 bases). Trimming shortened V by 0 bases and J by 11 bases, and 16 bases separated the two germline ends. This CDR3 has 14 amino acids. Germline assignment: CDR1 SGHAT and CDR2 FQNNGV. CDR3 loop: CASSLDQQGGAAFF. Here the CDR3 DNA reads TGTGCCAGCAGCTTAGACCAACAGGGTGGTGCTGCTTTCTTT.

Only one count was recorded for this clone. The genes are TRBV14 and TRBJ2-3, with a possible D match to TRBD2 (6 bases). Trimming removed 5 bases at V and 2 bases at J, with 14 bases between. The CDR3 totals 15 residues. Per germline, CDR1 SGHDN and CDR2 FVKESK. CDR3 residues: CASSYRTGDTDTQYF. The CDR3 DNA sequence: TGTGCCAGCAGCTACAGGACGGGGGACACAGATACGCAGTATTTT.

This clone turned up a few times. This rearrangement joins TRBV7-2 to TRBJ2-7, with unresolved D. This CDR3 is 13 amino acids long. The V gene lost 1 base and the J gene lost 2 bases, with 6 bases spanning the gap. Germline V gene lookup returns CDR1 SGHTA and CDR2 FQGNSA. Here the CDR3 DNA reads TGTGCCAGCAGCTTAGGGTCAGCCTACGAGCAGTACTTC. The encoded protein is CASSLGSAYEQYF.

This clone is a singleton in its sample. The rearrangement joins TRBV19 to TRBJ1-5, with D perhaps TRBD1 (6 bases). Germline assignment: CDR1 LNHDA and CDR2 SQIVND (reference sequence). The CDR3 is made up of 16 amino acids. V dropped 1 base and J dropped 1 base, with 11 bases sitting between them. The CDR3 sequence: CASSIGRGASNQPQHF. The CDR3 region has the DNA TGTGCCAGTAGTATAGGGCGGGGGGCCAGCAATCAGCCCCAGCATTTT.

The genes are TRBV7-2 and TRBJ1-1; D unresolved. Germline CDR1 is SGHTA and CDR2 is FQGNSA. Trimming took 3 bases from V and 2 from J, leaving 19 bases between them. This CDR3 is built from 17 residues. The CDR3 protein is CASSFYFLGGGNTEAFF. The CDR3, as DNA: TGTGCCAGCAGCTTTTATTTTTTAGGCGGCGGTAACACTGAAGCTTTCTTT.

The chain combines TRBV27 with TRBJ1-4; D perhaps matches TRBD1 (6 bases). The CDR3 totals 15 residues. V shed 5 bases and J shed 0 bases, with 10 bases lying between them. Germline CDR1 is MNHEY and CDR2 is SMNVEV (reference sequence). The CDR3 nucleotides are TGTGCCAGCAGTCTAAGGACAGCAACTAATGAAAAACTGTTTTTT. Translated: CASSLRTATNEKLFF.

The chain recombines TRBV7-9 with TRBJ1-3; TRBD1 agrees at 8 bases. From germline, CDR1 is SEHNR and CDR2 FQNEAQ (reference sequence). With 3 bases clipped from V and 6 bases from J, the junction kept 4 bases outside the gene matches. The CDR3 sequence is 14 residues long. CDR3 DNA: TGTGCCAGCAGCTTCCGGGACAGGCCAAACACCATATATTTT. Amino acid sequence: CASSFRDRPNTIYF.

The J gene is TRBJ2-6, the V gene TRBV3-1 (or the pseudogene TRBV3-2); D is uncertain. In germline, CDR1 is LGHDT, CDR2 YNNKEL (reference sequence). V shed 1 base and J shed 2 bases, with 12 bases lying between them. This CDR3 has 17 residues. This CDR3 is CASSQGPVPPGANVLTF. For the CDR3, the DNA is TGTGCCAGCAGCCAAGGGCCCGTCCCCCCTGGGGCCAACGTCCTGACTTTC.

The rearrangement uses TRBV6-6 and TRBJ2-2; 12 nucleotides match TRBD2. CDR3 length: 16 amino acids. The ends lost 5 bases at V and 7 bases at J; junction bases unmatched: 8. Germline V gene sequence: CDR1 MNHNY, CDR2 SVGAGI (reference sequence). In DNA, the CDR3 is TGTGCCAGCAGTCGACTACTAGCGGGGGGCATCGGGGAGCTGTTTTTT. Translated, it gives CASSRLLAGGIGELFF.

This rearrangement joins TRBV6-6 to TRBJ2-7; D is uncertain. The CDR3 runs to 15 residues. In germline, CDR1 is MNHNY, CDR2 SVGAGI (reference sequence). V gave up 1 base and J gave up 2 bases, with 12 bases separating them. The CDR3 loop is CASSYWVGSTYEQYF. The CDR3 DNA reads TGTGCCAGCAGTTACTGGGTGGGCTCCACCTACGAGCAGTACTTC.

The chain couples TRBV28 to TRBJ1-5; the D gene is possibly TRBD1 (6 bases). Per germline, CDR1 MDHEN and CDR2 SYDVKM. Trimming left V 6 bases short and J 1 base short, with 13 bases between. This CDR3 contains 15 residues. CDR3 sequence (DNA): TGTGCCAGCAGGGTGGGGGGGCAGAGCAATCAGCCCCAGCATTTT. Amino acid sequence: CASRVGGQSNQPQHF.